One sample yielded the 20 T cell receptor beta chains listed below, sequenced in a study of cytomegalovirus exposure and HLA in healthy donors. PCR involved 60 Vbeta and 13 Jbeta primers. Sequenced by immunoSEQ multiplex PCR; TCRdb stores in-frame clones only, minus some. The data contain about 230,000 clones, around four fifths of them singletons. The sample taken for sequencing was PBMCs. The origin of the receptors is a woman aged 40 to 49 in good health and CMV-seronegative.

V usage is TRBV7-2 and J usage is TRBJ2-1, with D maybe TRBD1 (6 bases). Germline V lookup: CDR1 SGHTA, CDR2 FQGNSA. With 2 bases removed from V and 9 bases from J, the gap between germline ends came to 20 bases. This CDR3 region has 16 residues. The CDR3 is CASSLRFQGFAVEQFF. The DNA of the CDR3 is TGTGCCAGCAGCTTAAGATTCCAGGGGTTTGCGGTTGAGCAGTTCTTC.

The chain employs TRBV28 and TRBJ2-7, with D tentatively TRBD2 (6 bases). The germline V gene encodes CDR1 MDHEN and CDR2 SYDVKM. V lost 10 bases and J 9 bases, leaving 16 bases between the germline ends. The CDR3 consists of 11 residues. This chain's CDR3 is CATHGLGGQYF. CDR3 DNA sequence: TGTGCCACACACGGTCTGGGGGGGCAGTACTTC. The whole variable domain, remainder taken from reference TRBV28 and TRBJ2-7, is DVKVTQSSRYLVKRTGEKVFLECVQDMDHENMFWYRQDPGLGLRLIYFSYDVKMKEKGDIPEGYSVSREKKERFSLILESASTNQTSMYLCATHGLGGQYFGPGTRLTVT.

The chain carries TRBV5-4 and TRBJ2-7; 9 positions match TRBD1. The CDR3 sequence is 16 residues long. The trim removed 3 bases at V and 7 bases at J, leaving 14 bases unmatched. Germline CDR1 and CDR2: SGHNT and YYREEE (reference sequence). CDR3 nucleotide sequence: TGTGCCAGCAGCTCTCCGGGACAGGGACCCTCAAGGGAGCAGTACTTC. This translates into CASSSPGQGPSREQYF.

The J gene is TRBJ1-2, the V gene TRBV6-5; D is perhaps TRBD1 (5 bases). Between the trimmed V and J ends, which lost 2 bases and 7 bases, there was a span of 11 bases. Germline lookup yields CDR1 MNHEY and CDR2 SVGAGI. CDR3 length: 13 residues. The CDR3 here is CASSYSWGVGYTF. The CDR3 DNA sequence: TGTGCCAGCAGTTACAGCTGGGGGGTTGGCTACACCTTC.

The CDR3 DNA sequence: TGTGCCAGTAGTATACCGGGACAGAATCCAACTAATGAAAAACTGTTTTTT. Translating gives CASSIPGQNPTNEKLFF. V gene TRBV19 combines with J gene TRBJ1-4, with 7 bases matching TRBD1. Germline lookup yields CDR1 LNHDA and CDR2 SQIVND (reference sequence). The CDR3 sequence is 17 residues long. V lost 2 bases and J lost 0; bases outside the gene matches: 6.

This clone was counted a single time. The gene calls are TRBV9 and TRBJ2-7, with TRBD2 matching 7 bases. The germline gives CDR1 SGDLS, CDR2 YYNGEE. Trimming took 3 bases from V and 3 from J; bases not matched to a gene: 3. The CDR3 has 13 amino acids. The CDR3 loop is CASSDQRGYEQYF. CDR3 nucleotides: TGTGCCAGCAGCGACCAGCGGGGCTACGAGCAGTACTTC. Filled out from reference TRBV9 and TRBJ2-7, the complete variable domain reads DSGVTQTPKHLITATGQRVTLRCSPRSGDLSVYWYQQSLDQGLQFLIQYYNGEERAKGNILERFSAQQFPDLHSELNLSSLELGDSALYFCASSDQRGYEQYFGPGTRLTVT.

The chain employs TRBV6-4 and TRBJ2-3, with 9 bases that match TRBD1. CDR1 and CDR2 from the germline V gene are MRHNA and SNTAGT. J lost 6 bases, V lost 1 base, and 11 bases had no gene match. CDR3 length: 17 amino acids. The CDR3 region is CASSDCSGGQGSDTQYF. For the CDR3, the DNA is TGTGCCAGCAGTGACTGTTCGGGGGGACAGGGTTCGGATACGCAGTATTTT.

The chain employs TRBV30 and TRBJ1-4, with D hard to call. Germline V gene data show CDR1 as GTSNPN and CDR2 as SVGIG (reference sequence). The CDR3 is made up of 12 amino acids. V was cut by 7 bases and J by 4 bases, with 10 bases left in between. The CDR3 protein is CASGVYNEKLFF. In DNA, the CDR3 is TGTGCCTCCGGGGTTTATAATGAAAAACTGTTTTTT.

The gene calls are TRBV30 and TRBJ1-1, with TRBD1 identical over 7 bases. CDR1 is GTSNPN, CDR2 SVGIG, per germline (reference sequence). Losses at the gene ends were 0 bases for V and 0 bases for J; bases not matched to a gene: 7. The CDR3 loop spans 16 amino acids. DNA for the CDR3: TGTGCCTGGAGTGTACGGGGCACAGGGGTGAACACTGAAGCTTTCTTT. It codes for CAWSVRGTGVNTEAFF.

The rearrangement joins TRBV2 to TRBJ2-5; 10 nucleotides match TRBD1. The CDR3 runs 16 residues. The germline CDR1 and CDR2 sequences are SNHLY and FYNNEI. Losses at the gene ends were 4 bases for V and 7 bases for J; bases not matched to a gene: 12. CDR3 DNA sequence: TGTGCCAGCAGTGGTTTAGTCGGGACAGGGGAACGGACCCAGTACTTC. It is translated as CASSGLVGTGERTQYF.

This clone was picked up a small number of times. This rearrangement joins TRBV7-2 to TRBJ1-1, with unresolved D. CDR3 length: 12 amino acids. Germline V gene lookup returns CDR1 SGHTA and CDR2 FQGNSA. The ends were cut back, 5 bases at V and 6 bases at J, with 10 bases in the middle. This CDR3 reads CASSLPGPEAFF. CDR3 DNA sequence: TGTGCCAGCAGCCTCCCGGGTCCTGAAGCTTTCTTT.

The V and J genes are TRBV10-3 and TRBJ2-3; 8 bases map to TRBD1. The CDR3 is 13 residues long. Germline assignment: CDR1 ENHRY and CDR2 SYGVKD. The V segment lost 11 bases and the J segment 4 bases; nucleotides outside the gene matches: 8. The CDR3 sequence is CAQGAGSPDTQYF. The CDR3 DNA sequence: TGTGCCCAGGGGGCCGGGTCCCCAGATACGCAGTATTTT.

The gene calls are TRBV28 and TRBJ1-3; D gene uncertain. Trimming left V 5 bases short and J 0 bases short, with 11 bases between. CDR1 MDHEN and CDR2 SYDVKM come from the germline V gene. The CDR3 is 15 amino acids. CDR3 amino acids: CASSPIEISGNTIYF. The CDR3 region has the DNA TGTGCCAGCAGTCCCATCGAGATCTCTGGAAACACCATATATTTT.

The genes are TRBV6-1 and TRBJ2-5; D ambiguous. Germline V gene sequence: CDR1 MNHNS, CDR2 SASEGT. The CDR3 is 13 residues long. The V and J ends lost 0 bases and 7 bases respectively, with 9 bases between them. The CDR3 is CASSEAPIGTQYF. CDR3 sequence (DNA): TGTGCCAGCAGTGAAGCCCCAATCGGGACCCAGTACTTC.

This clone was seen more than once but under ten times. V gene TRBV5-1 combines with J gene TRBJ1-1; possible D gene TRBD1, 6 bases. This CDR3 region has 16 residues. Per germline, CDR1 SGHRS and CDR2 YFSETQ. Trimming took 4 bases from V and 0 from J, leaving 16 bases between them. The CDR3: CASSPEGGSLNTEAFF. The DNA for the CDR3 is TGCGCCAGCAGCCCGGAGGGGGGGTCATTGAACACTGAAGCTTTCTTT. Combining the CDR3 with reference TRBV5-1 and TRBJ1-1 gives the whole variable domain KAGVTQTPRYLIKTRGQQVTLSCSPISGHRSVSWYQQTPGQGLQFLFEYFSETQRNKGNFPGRFSGRQFSNSRSEMNVSTLELGDSALYLCASSPEGGSLNTEAFFGQGTRLTVV.

The CDR3, as DNA: TGTGCCAGCAGCGCAGACAGGGGGCCCTACAATGAGCAGTTCTTC. Translation: CASSADRGPYNEQFF. V gene TRBV9 combines with J gene TRBJ2-1; 10 bases fit TRBD1. Germline assignment: CDR1 SGDLS and CDR2 YYNGEE. The CDR3 length is 15 residues. V trimming: 3 bases; J trimming: 2 bases; junction bases outside the gene matches: 2.

The chain combines TRBV7-9 with TRBJ1-5; 7 nucleotides align to TRBD1. The CDR3 is 15 residues long. Per the germline V gene, CDR1 is SEHNR and CDR2 is FQNEAQ (reference sequence). J was trimmed by 2 bases and V by 5 bases; bases with no gene match: 6. CDR3 DNA sequence: TGTGCCAGCAGCCCGACAGGGATGGGCAATCAGCCCCAGCATTTT. This sequence encodes CASSPTGMGNQPQHF.

The chain joins TRBV6-1 to TRBJ1-5, with D possibly matching TRBD1 (5 bases). CDR1 MNHNS and CDR2 SASEGT come from the germline V gene. The ends were cut back, 2 bases at V and 4 bases at J, with 12 bases in the middle. CDR3 size: 15 residues. CDR3 DNA: TGTGCCAGCAGTGAAACAGGACGATGGAATCAGCCCCAGCATTTT. Translation: CASSETGRWNQPQHF.

V usage is TRBV5-4 and J usage is TRBJ1-5, with D possibly TRBD1 on 5 matching bases. There are 14 residues in the CDR3. Trimming removed 2 bases at V and 2 bases at J, with 8 bases between. Germline assignment: CDR1 SGHNT and CDR2 YYREEE (reference sequence). The CDR3 region is CASSFWGGNQPQHF. The CDR3 DNA reads as TGTGCCAGCAGCTTTTGGGGGGGCAATCAGCCCCAGCATTTT.

In this sample, this clone turned up a few times. The CDR3 region is CAWSVRRDLDGYTF. The DNA of the CDR3 is TGTGCCTGGAGTGTACGGAGGGACTTAGATGGCTACACCTTC. The chain links TRBV30 to TRBJ1-2; possible D gene TRBD1, 5 bases. CDR3 length equals 14 residues. In germline, CDR1 is GTSNPN, CDR2 SVGIG (reference sequence). V shed 0 bases and J shed 6 bases, with 14 bases lying between them.